This T cell receptor beta chain was identified in a study of regulatory T cells in long-lasting Graves disease. Study-level background: Graves' patients, newly diagnosed, had taken antithyroid drugs under 3 months. The study, taken as a whole, reports: Persistent Graves' patients had lower TCR diversity than newly diagnosed ones. The study found TRBV28, TRBJ1-2 and TRBJ2-5 favored in persistent disease.

Time point: newly diagnosed GD, antithyroid drugs for less than 3 months. PBMCs provided the RNA from which the TCR library was made. This clonotype was found a few times. Its target is unknown. There are 12 residues in the CDR3. Per germline, CDR1 SQVTM and CDR2 ANQGSEA. The ends lost 6 bases at V and 2 bases at J; junction bases unmatched: 4. The authors built TCR beta libraries using iRepertoire HTBI primers and Arm-PCR of CDR3 regions. Each CDR3 protein gets one entry after TCRdb re-called the multiplex PCR reads with MiXCR. The table has some 500,000 distinct CDR3 sequences, roughly 12% seen once. The same data also went into a second study, on T cells in Graves' hyperthyroidism and ophthalmopathy. From that study: Most thyroid-expanded clonotypes above 0.001 were also found in blood.

Sequenced material: peripheral blood mononuclear cells (PBMCs), taken at new diagnosis, from a patient treated with antithyroid drugs. This clonotype originated in a man in his thirties or forties with Graves disease. The chain has TRBV29-1 and TRBJ2-7; 7 bases are shared with TRBD1. CDR3 in amino acids: CSVTGSPYEQYF. In DNA form, the CDR3 reads TGCAGCGTGACAGGGAGTCCCTACGAGCAGTACTTC.